The 8 T cell receptor beta chains below all came from one sample that was sequenced in a study of blood T cell repertoires in COVID-19. Only in-frame clones appear in the TCRdb table, and some are missing; sequencing was by immunoSEQ multiplex PCR. The repertoire holds 90,000 or so clones, about 88% seen once, with 0.95% to 1.5% in the top ten. Sample: peripheral blood. The receptors were sampled from a man of 80 years or more with active or convalescent COVID-19.

This clone was observed once. The V and J genes are TRBV7-2 and TRBJ2-4, with 12 nucleotides matching TRBD2. Looked up from germline, CDR1 is SGHTA and CDR2 is FQGNSA. With 5 bases clipped from V and 0 bases from J, the junction kept 5 bases outside the gene matches. CDR3 length: 17 amino acids. The CDR3 coding sequence is TGTGCCAGCAGCCTAAGGACTAGCGGGGTAGCCAAAAACATTCAGTACTTC. Translating it yields CASSLRTSGVAKNIQYF.

V usage is TRBV3-1 (or the pseudogene TRBV3-2) and J usage is TRBJ1-1; D not certain. CDR3 length: 14 amino acids. V was pared by 4 bases and J by 2 bases, with 11 bases between. Looked up from germline, CDR1 is LGHDT and CDR2 is YNNKEL (reference sequence). The CDR3 sequence: CASSLRGQNTEAFF. CDR3 sequence (DNA): TGTGCCAGCAGCCTCCGGGGTCAAAACACTGAAGCTTTCTTT.

V gene TRBV7-2 combines with J gene TRBJ1-1; 11 nucleotides agree with TRBD1. Germline values: CDR1 SGHTA, CDR2 FQGNSA. The CDR3 has 13 residues. V trimming: 5 bases; J trimming: 11 bases; junction bases outside the gene matches: 7. The CDR3 DNA sequence: TGTGCCAGCAGCCCCTGGACAGGGGGCAAGGCTTTCTTT. It yields the protein CASSPWTGGKAFF.

The chain couples TRBV5-8 to TRBJ2-3; 7 bases are shared with TRBD1. The CDR3 totals 15 residues. Germline V lookup: CDR1 SGHTS, CDR2 YDEGEE. J gave up 4 bases and V 0 bases, and 5 bases lay outside the gene matches. In DNA, the CDR3 is TGTGCCAGCAGCTTGGGTACAGGGGTACCAGATACGCAGTATTTT. This encodes CASSLGTGVPDTQYF.

This clone was seen only once. This chain links TRBV5-1 with TRBJ1-1, with D possibly matching TRBD1 (5 bases). Germline V gene lookup returns CDR1 SGHRS and CDR2 YFSETQ. V was clipped by 0 bases and J by 7 bases, with 16 bases between them. The CDR3 runs to 15 residues. CDR3 amino acids: CASSLAPGTGGEAFF. The DNA for the CDR3 is TGCGCCAGCAGCTTGGCCCCGGGGACCGGGGGTGAAGCTTTCTTT.

This rearrangement joins TRBV7-2 to TRBJ1-1, with 10 positions matching TRBD1. Germline-derived CDR1 and CDR2 are SGHTA and FQGNSA. CDR3 length: 15 amino acids. Trimming cost V 0 bases and J 11 bases; bases outside gene matches: 9. In DNA form, the CDR3 reads TGTGCCAGCAGCTTAGCACCCGGGACAGGGGAAGGCGCTTTCTTT. Its translation: CASSLAPGTGEGAFF.

This clone has only one observation. The CDR3 loop is CASSLWLAGNTEAFF. The CDR3 DNA reads as TGTGCCAGCAGCTTGTGGTTGGCGGGGAACACTGAAGCTTTCTTT. The chain carries TRBV5-4 and TRBJ1-1; no clear D gene. With 1 base removed from V and 1 base from J, the gap between germline ends came to 11 bases. This CDR3 region has 15 residues. Germline V gives CDR1 SGHNT, CDR2 YYREEE (reference sequence).

The chain joins TRBV20-1 to TRBJ1-1; 8 nucleotides match TRBD1. Germline CDR1 is DFQATT and CDR2 is SNEGSKA (reference sequence). Trimming removed 3 bases from V and 7 bases from J; junction bases left unmatched: 4. CDR3 length: 12 amino acids. This CDR3 is CSASRQGLEAFF. In DNA, the CDR3 is TGCAGTGCTAGTCGACAGGGGCTTGAAGCTTTCTTT.